These 17 T cell receptor beta chains originate from one sample sequenced in a study of blood T cell repertoires in COVID-19. Here immunoSEQ multiplex PCR was the method, and the copy in TCRdb shows in-frame clones only, minus some. The sample lists under 250,000 clones, approximately 82% occurring once. Material for sequencing was peripheral blood. These receptors all come from a man aged 35 to 55 with active or convalescent COVID-19.

V usage is TRBV30 and J usage is TRBJ2-3; no clear D. The V gene's germline CDR1 is GTSNPN and CDR2 SVGIG (reference sequence). The CDR3 sequence is 15 residues long. Trimming shortened V by 0 bases and J by 6 bases, and 16 bases separated the two germline ends. CDR3 sequence: CAWSVPTGNMDTQYF. The CDR3 DNA follows: TGTGCCTGGAGTGTCCCCACGGGTAATATGGATACGCAGTATTTT.

Note on this clone: Sequence at one end of the junction differs from germline and may be a read error. The CDR3 DNA reads TGTGCCAGCACCCCCCGGGACACCGGACTAGCGGGAATGAATTTT. Its protein product is CASTPRDTGLAGMNF. The J gene is TRBJ2-3, the V gene TRBV6-6; 12 nucleotides align to TRBD2. CDR1 MNHNY and CDR2 SVGAGI come from the germline V gene (reference sequence). The CDR3 consists of 15 residues.

This clone appeared once. The chain uses TRBV7-2 and TRBJ1-2; TRBD1 is a possible D gene (6 bases). V lost 7 bases, J lost 0 bases, and 12 bases lay in between. Germline CDR1 is SGHTA and CDR2 is FQGNSA. The CDR3 extends over 14 amino acids. The chain's CDR3 is CASNRQAANYGYTF. The DNA of the CDR3 is TGTGCCAGCAACCGACAGGCAGCTAACTATGGCTACACCTTC.

The V call is TRBV7-8, the J call TRBJ2-7; 10 bases align to TRBD2. Germline CDR1 is SGHVS and CDR2 is FQNEAQ. J lost 6 bases, V lost 5 bases, and 16 bases had no gene match. This CDR3 comprises 17 residues. This chain's CDR3 is CASSPRGSGGALGEQYF. The CDR3 bases are TGTGCCAGCAGCCCAAGGGGAAGCGGGGGGGCCCTCGGCGAGCAGTACTTC. Using reference TRBV7-8 and TRBJ2-7 for the parts outside the CDR3, the full variable domain is GAGVSQSPRYKVAKRGQDVALRCDPISGHVSLFWYQQALGQGPEFLTYFQNEAQLDKSGLPSDRFFAERPEGSVSTLKIQRTQQEDSAVYLCASSPRGSGGALGEQYFGPGTRLTVT.

J is TRBJ1-4 and V is TRBV7-6; D gene unclear. The CDR3 has 13 amino acids. V lost 1 base and J 8 bases, leaving 8 bases between the germline ends. The germline CDR1 and CDR2 sequences are SGHVS and FNYEAQ. Here the CDR3 reads CASSLVRSEKLFF. The CDR3 coding sequence is TGTGCCAGCAGCTTAGTAAGGAGCGAAAAACTGTTTTTT.

The genes are TRBV2 and TRBJ1-2; 8 nucleotides align to TRBD1. With V trimmed by 1 base and J by 9 bases, 4 bases remained unmatched. CDR1 SNHLY and CDR2 FYNNEI come from the germline V gene. CDR3 length equals 13 residues. The CDR3 protein is CASSEGQGASYTF. The CDR3 coding sequence is TGTGCCAGCAGTGAAGGTCAGGGGGCGAGCTACACCTTC. The full variable domain, with the rest looked up from reference TRBV2 and TRBJ1-2, is EPEVTQTPSHQVTQMGQEVILRCVPISNHLYFYWYRQILGQKVEFLVSFYNNEISEKSEIFDDQFSVERPDGSNFTLKIRSTKLEDSAMYFCASSEGQGASYTFGSGTRLTVV.

This sequence joins TRBV20-1 and TRBJ2-3; maybe TRBD2 (5 bases). The germline V gene has CDR1 DFQATT and CDR2 SNEGSKA (reference sequence). V was pared by 3 bases and J by 6 bases, with 7 bases between. CDR3 length: 11 amino acids. The CDR3 sequence: CSARRRDTQYF. DNA for the CDR3: TGCAGTGCTAGGCGGAGGGATACGCAGTATTTT.

This chain connects TRBV12-5 to TRBJ2-3; D remains unclear. The V end was cut by 6 bases, the J end by 0 bases, with 7 bases between. The CDR3 is 13 amino acids. Germline CDR1 reads LGHNT; CDR2 reads FRNRAP. Here the CDR3 reads CASGSLSTDTQYF. The CDR3 DNA is TGTGCTAGTGGAAGCCTTAGCACAGATACGCAGTATTTT. The full variable domain, its missing parts supplied by reference TRBV12-5 and TRBJ2-3, is DARVTQTPRHKVTEMGQEVTMRCQPILGHNTVFWYRQTMMQGLELLAYFRNRAPLDDSGMPKDRFSAEMPDATLATLKIQPSEPRDSAVYFCASGSLSTDTQYFGPGTRLTVL.

V usage is TRBV2 and J usage is TRBJ1-2, with D perhaps TRBD1 (6 bases). This CDR3 contains 13 residues. Deletions cut 3 bases from V and 7 bases from J, with 12 bases between. CDR1 is SNHLY and CDR2 is FYNNEI in the germline V gene. CDR3 region: CASSEQGRAGYTF. In DNA, the CDR3 is TGTGCCAGCAGTGAGCAGGGGAGAGCTGGCTACACCTTC.

The chain has TRBV19 and TRBJ1-5; D is unclear. CDR3 length: 12 residues. Germline V gene lookup returns CDR1 LNHDA and CDR2 SQIVND (reference sequence). Trimming took off 5 bases at V and 7 bases at J, with 9 bases between the two ends. DNA of the CDR3: TGTGCCAGTAGTCCCGAGGCCCAGCCCCAGCATTTT. Translation: CASSPEAQPQHF.

This clone was picked up one time. The chain combines TRBV5-8 with TRBJ1-5; D not certain. Germline assignment: CDR1 SGHTS and CDR2 YDEGEE. The CDR3 loop spans 14 amino acids. V was trimmed by 7 bases and J by 2 bases, leaving 13 bases between them. Here the CDR3 reads CASQQYHGNQPQHF. The CDR3 DNA sequence: TGTGCCAGCCAACAGTACCATGGCAATCAGCCCCAGCATTTT.

This clone showed up just once. The gene calls are TRBV7-2 and TRBJ1-2; weak D call: TRBD1 (6 bases). CDR3 length: 15 residues. V was shortened by 1 base and J by 8 bases, with 17 bases between the two germline ends. Germline V CDR1 and CDR2: SGHTA, FQGNSA. CDR3 in DNA: TGTGCCAGCAGCTTAGTTAATCAGGGGCGAGGCGGCTACACCTTC. Its translation: CASSLVNQGRGGYTF.

This chain connects TRBV11-1 to TRBJ2-5, with TRBD1 matching over 12 bases. V trimming: 1 base; J trimming: 4 bases; junction bases outside the gene matches: 4. The V gene's germline CDR1 is SGHAT and CDR2 FQDESV (reference sequence). The CDR3 consists of 16 residues. The CDR3 coding sequence is TGTGCCAGCAGCTTAGGTGGGACAGGGGGCGGAGAGACCCAGTACTTC. As protein: CASSLGGTGGGETQYF.

The chain has TRBV3-1 (or the pseudogene TRBV3-2) and TRBJ1-4; unclear D gene. The ends were cut back, 1 base at V and 6 bases at J, with 12 bases in the middle. Germline V gives CDR1 LGHDT, CDR2 YNNKEL (reference sequence). This CDR3 has 15 amino acids. CDR3 residues: CASSQAEASDEKLFF. CDR3 sequence (DNA): TGTGCCAGCAGCCAAGCGGAGGCGTCGGATGAAAAACTGTTTTTT.

V is TRBV6-5 and J is TRBJ1-2, with TRBD1 matching 7 bases. CDR1 is MNHEY and CDR2 is SVGAGI in the germline V gene. This CDR3 comprises 13 residues. With 2 bases clipped from V and 5 bases from J, the junction kept 2 bases outside the gene matches. This CDR3 is CASSYGRGYGYTF. Here the CDR3 DNA reads TGTGCCAGCAGTTACGGCAGGGGGTATGGCTACACCTTC.

The V gene is TRBV6-5, the J gene TRBJ2-7; 7 positions agree with TRBD1. CDR1 is MNHEY, CDR2 SVGAGI, per germline. The CDR3 is 14 residues long. V shed 6 bases and J 3 bases; nucleotides not matched to a gene: 8. The CDR3 DNA sequence: TGTGCCAGCAGGGACAGGATCCAGAGCTACGAGCAGTACTTC. Protein sequence: CASRDRIQSYEQYF.

This clone was detected only once. This sequence joins TRBV7-9 and TRBJ1-1; no clear D. CDR1 and CDR2 (germline): SEHNR, FQNEAQ (reference sequence). This CDR3 region has 13 residues. Trimming took 4 bases from V and 2 from J, leaving 8 bases between them. CDR3 sequence: CASSSRENTEAFF. The CDR3 nucleotides are TGTGCCAGCAGCTCACGGGAAAACACTGAAGCTTTCTTT.